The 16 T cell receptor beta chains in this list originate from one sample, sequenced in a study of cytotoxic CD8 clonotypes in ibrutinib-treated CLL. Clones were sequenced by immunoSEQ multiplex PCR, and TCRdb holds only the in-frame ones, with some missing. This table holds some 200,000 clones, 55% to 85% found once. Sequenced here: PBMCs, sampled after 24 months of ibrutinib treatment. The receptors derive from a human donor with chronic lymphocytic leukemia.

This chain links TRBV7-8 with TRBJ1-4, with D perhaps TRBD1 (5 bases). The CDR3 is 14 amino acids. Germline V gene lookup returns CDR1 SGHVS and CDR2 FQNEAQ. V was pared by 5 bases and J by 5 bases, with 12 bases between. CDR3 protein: CASSLGTFNEKLFF. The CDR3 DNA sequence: TGTGCCAGCAGCCTCGGGACTTTCAATGAAAAACTGTTTTTT.

The CDR3 bases are TGTGCCAGTAGTATAAGCGGGGGTTCTTCTGGAAACACCATATATTTT. Its translation: CASSISGGSSGNTIYF. V gene TRBV19 combines with J gene TRBJ1-3; D is possibly TRBD1 (5 bases). The V gene's germline CDR1 is LNHDA and CDR2 SQIVND (reference sequence). The CDR3 totals 16 residues. The ends were cut back, 2 bases at V and 1 base at J, with 12 bases in the middle.

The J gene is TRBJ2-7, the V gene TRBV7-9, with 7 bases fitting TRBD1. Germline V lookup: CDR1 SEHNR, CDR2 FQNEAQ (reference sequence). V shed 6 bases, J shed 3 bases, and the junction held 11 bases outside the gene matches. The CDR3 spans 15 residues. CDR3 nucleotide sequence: TGTGCCAGCAGTAACTCGACAGGGCTACTCTACGAGCAGTACTTC. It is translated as CASSNSTGLLYEQYF. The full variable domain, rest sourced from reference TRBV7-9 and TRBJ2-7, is DTGVSQNPRHKITKRGQNVTFRCDPISEHNRLYWYRQTLGQGPEFLTYFQNEAQLEKSRLLSDRFSAERPKGSFSTLEIQRTEQGDSAMYLCASSNSTGLLYEQYFGPGTRLTVT.

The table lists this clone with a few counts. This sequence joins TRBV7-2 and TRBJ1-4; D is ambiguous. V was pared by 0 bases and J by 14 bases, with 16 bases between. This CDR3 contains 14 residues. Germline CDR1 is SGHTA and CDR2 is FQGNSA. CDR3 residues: CASSLASATGGLFF. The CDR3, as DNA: TGTGCCAGCAGCTTAGCCTCCGCCACTGGAGGGCTGTTTTTT.

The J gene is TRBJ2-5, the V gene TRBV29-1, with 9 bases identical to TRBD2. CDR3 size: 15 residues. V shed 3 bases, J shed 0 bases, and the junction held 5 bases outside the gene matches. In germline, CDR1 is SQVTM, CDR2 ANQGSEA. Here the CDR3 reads CSVDPLAGDQETQYF. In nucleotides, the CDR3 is TGCAGCGTTGACCCGTTAGCGGGAGACCAAGAGACCCAGTACTTC.

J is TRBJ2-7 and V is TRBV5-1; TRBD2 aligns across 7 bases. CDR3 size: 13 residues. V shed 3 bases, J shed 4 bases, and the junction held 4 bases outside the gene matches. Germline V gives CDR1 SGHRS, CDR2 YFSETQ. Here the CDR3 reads CASSSREGYEQYF. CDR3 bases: TGCGCCAGCAGCTCGAGGGAGGGGTACGAGCAGTACTTC.

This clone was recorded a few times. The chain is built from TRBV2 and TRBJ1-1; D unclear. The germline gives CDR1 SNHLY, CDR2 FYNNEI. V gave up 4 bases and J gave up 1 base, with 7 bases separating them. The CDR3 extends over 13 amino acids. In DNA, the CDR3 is TGTGCCAGCAGTGCTCAGACGAACACTGAAGCTTTCTTT. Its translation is CASSAQTNTEAFF.

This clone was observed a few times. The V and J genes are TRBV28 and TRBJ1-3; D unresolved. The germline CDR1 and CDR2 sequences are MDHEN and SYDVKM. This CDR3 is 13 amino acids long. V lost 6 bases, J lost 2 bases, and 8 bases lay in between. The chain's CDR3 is CASRIAPGNTIYF. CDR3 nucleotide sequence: TGTGCCAGCAGAATAGCACCTGGAAACACCATATATTTT.

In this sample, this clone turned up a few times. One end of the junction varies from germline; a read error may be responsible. The CDR3 protein is CSVLDRGRLPKTGELFF. For the CDR3, the DNA is TGCAGCGTTTTGGACAGGGGGCGCCTGCCGAAGACCGGGGAGCTGTTTTTT. The chain recombines TRBV29-1 with TRBJ2-2; TRBD1 matches at 11 bases. Germline V lookup: CDR1 SQVTM, CDR2 ANQGSEA. The CDR3 loop spans 17 amino acids.

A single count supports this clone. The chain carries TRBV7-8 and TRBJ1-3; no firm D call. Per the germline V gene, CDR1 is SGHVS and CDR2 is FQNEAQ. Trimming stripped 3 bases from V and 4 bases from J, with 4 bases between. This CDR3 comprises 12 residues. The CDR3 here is CASSFHGNTIYF. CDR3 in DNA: TGTGCCAGCAGCTTTCACGGAAACACCATATATTTT.

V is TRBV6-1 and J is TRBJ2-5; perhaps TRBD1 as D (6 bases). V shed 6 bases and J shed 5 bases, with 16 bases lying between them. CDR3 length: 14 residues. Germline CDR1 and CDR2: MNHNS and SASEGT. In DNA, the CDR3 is TGTGCCAGCAGCGGATTAACAGGGCGGGAGACCCAGTACTTC. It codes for CASSGLTGRETQYF.

As DNA, the CDR3 is TGCGCCAGCAGCTTGGGACAGGTATACGAGCAGTACTTC. Protein sequence: CASSLGQVYEQYF. The V call is TRBV5-1, the J call TRBJ2-7; possibly TRBD1 for D (6 bases). The CDR3 is 13 amino acids. The germline V gene has CDR1 SGHRS and CDR2 YFSETQ. V lost 0 bases and J lost 4, with 8 bases in between.

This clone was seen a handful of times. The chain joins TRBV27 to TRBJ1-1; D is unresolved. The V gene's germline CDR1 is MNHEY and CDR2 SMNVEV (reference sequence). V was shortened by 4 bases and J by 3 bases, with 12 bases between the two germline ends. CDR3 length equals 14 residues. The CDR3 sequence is CASSSPGQHTEAFF. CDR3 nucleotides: TGTGCCAGCAGTTCGCCGGGCCAGCACACTGAAGCTTTCTTT.

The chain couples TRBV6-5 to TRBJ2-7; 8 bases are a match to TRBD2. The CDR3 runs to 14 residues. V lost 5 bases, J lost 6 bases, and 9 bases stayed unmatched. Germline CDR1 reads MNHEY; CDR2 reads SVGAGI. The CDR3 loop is CASSRVAGGFEQYF. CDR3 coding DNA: TGTGCCAGCAGTAGGGTCGCGGGAGGTTTCGAGCAGTACTTC.

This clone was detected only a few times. CDR3 loop: CASSPTGGPPTDTQYF. For the CDR3, the DNA is TGTGCCAGCTCACCAACAGGGGGGCCACCCACAGATACGCAGTATTTT. The chain uses TRBV18 and TRBJ2-3; TRBD1 matches 8 bases. V shed 2 bases and J 2 bases; nucleotides not matched to a gene: 6. This CDR3 has 16 residues. The germline V gene encodes CDR1 KGHSH and CDR2 LQKENI.

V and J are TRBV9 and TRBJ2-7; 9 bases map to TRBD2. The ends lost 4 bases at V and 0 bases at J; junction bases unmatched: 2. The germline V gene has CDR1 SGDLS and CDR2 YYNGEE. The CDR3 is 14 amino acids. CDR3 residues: CASSLAGDSYEQYF. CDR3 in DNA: TGTGCCAGCAGCTTAGCGGGAGACTCCTACGAGCAGTACTTC.